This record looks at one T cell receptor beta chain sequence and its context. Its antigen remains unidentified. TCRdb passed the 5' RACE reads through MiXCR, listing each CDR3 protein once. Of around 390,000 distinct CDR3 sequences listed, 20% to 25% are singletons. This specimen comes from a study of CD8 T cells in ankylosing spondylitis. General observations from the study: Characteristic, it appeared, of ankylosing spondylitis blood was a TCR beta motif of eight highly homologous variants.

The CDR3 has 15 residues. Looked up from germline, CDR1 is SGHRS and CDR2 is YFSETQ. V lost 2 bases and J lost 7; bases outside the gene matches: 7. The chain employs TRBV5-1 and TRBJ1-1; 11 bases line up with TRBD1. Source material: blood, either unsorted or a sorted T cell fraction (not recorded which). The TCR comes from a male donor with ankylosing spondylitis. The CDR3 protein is CASSLPGQGAIEAFF. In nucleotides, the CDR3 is TGCGCCAGCAGCTTACCCGGACAGGGGGCGATTGAAGCTTTCTTT.